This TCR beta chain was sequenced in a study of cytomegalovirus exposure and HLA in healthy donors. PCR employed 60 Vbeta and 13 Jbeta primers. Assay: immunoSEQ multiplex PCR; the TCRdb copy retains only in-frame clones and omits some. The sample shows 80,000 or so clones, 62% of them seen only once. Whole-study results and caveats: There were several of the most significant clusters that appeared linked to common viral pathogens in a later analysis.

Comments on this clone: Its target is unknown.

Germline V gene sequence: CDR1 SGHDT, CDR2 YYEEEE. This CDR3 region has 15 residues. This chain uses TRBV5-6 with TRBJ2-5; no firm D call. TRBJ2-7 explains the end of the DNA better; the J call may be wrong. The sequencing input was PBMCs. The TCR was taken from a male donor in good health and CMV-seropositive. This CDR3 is CASSLGGSSTYEQYF. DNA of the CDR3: TGTGCCAGCAGCTTGGGCGGTTCCTCTACCTACGAGCAGTACTTC.